This T cell receptor beta chain was documented in a study of shared clonotypes between healthy human individuals. Profiling relied on immunoSEQ multiplex PCR, and the TCRdb table lists in-frame clones only, not all of them. Counted here are approximately 2,300,000 clones, about 90% occurring once; the ten biggest clones make up roughly 0.34%. The V and J ends lost 0 bases and 7 bases, in that order; junction bases with no gene match: 10. Germline loops: CDR1 LGHNA, CDR2 YNFKEQ. This CDR3 region has 16 residues. The sample taken for sequencing was naive CD4+ T cells from PBMCs. Subset noted: CD45RA+ positively selected. The chain combines TRBV4-2 with TRBJ2-3; 7 positions match TRBD2. The source is a man in his late teens or twenties in good health. Some clones in this sample may be carry-over from other donors' samples. As DNA, the CDR3 is TGTGCCAGCAGCCAAGATAATAGCGGGTACGGTAATACGCAGTATTTT. Its translation is CASSQDNSGYGNTQYF.